Below, 32 T cell receptor beta chains from the same sample are listed, as sequenced in a study of T cells in Graves' hyperthyroidism and ophthalmopathy. The source material, RNA transcripts, was used to amplify TCR beta CDR3 regions. First-round RT-PCR with HTBI primers amplified the TCR CDR3 region. Each CDR3 protein gets one entry after TCRdb re-called the multiplex PCR reads with MiXCR. The sample records under 800,000 distinct CDR3 sequences, 13% to 15% being singletons. Source material: blood. All receptors derive from a woman between 18 and 29 years old with Graves' hyperthyroidism.

The sample holds many counts of this clonotype. V is TRBV28 and J is TRBJ2-1; TRBD2 matches at 7 bases. Germline V gene data show CDR1 as MDHEN and CDR2 as SYDVKM. The J segment lost 8 bases and the V segment lost 3 bases, leaving 7 bases of the junction unmatched. The CDR3 runs 14 residues. The CDR3 DNA reads TGTGCCAGCAGTTTCGGCGGGAGTTTGGATGAGCAGTTCTTC. This codes for CASSFGGSLDEQFF.

There are many counts of this clonotype. The genes are TRBV7-8 and TRBJ1-5; a weak D match, TRBD1 (5 bases). The CDR3 has 16 residues. CDR1 is SGHVS and CDR2 is FQNEAQ in the germline V gene. Trimming took off 4 bases at V and 1 base at J, with 14 bases between the two ends. The chain's CDR3 is CASSSRTSGSNQPQHF. CDR3 in DNA: TGTGCCAGCAGCTCCAGGACCTCAGGGAGCAATCAGCCCCAGCATTTT.

Many counts were recorded for this clonotype. The chain couples TRBV7-9 to TRBJ2-5, with 7 bases that match TRBD1. The CDR3 contains 13 residues. Germline CDR1 reads SEHNR; CDR2 reads FQNEAQ (reference sequence). V shed 3 bases, J shed 8 bases, and the junction held 6 bases outside the gene matches. The CDR3 sequence is CASSLTGKVTQYF. CDR3 sequence (DNA): TGTGCCAGCAGCTTGACAGGGAAGGTAACCCAGTACTTC. Drawing the rest from reference TRBV7-9 and TRBJ2-5, the complete variable domain is DTGVSQNPRHKITKRGQNVTFRCDPISEHNRLYWYRQTLGQGPEFLTYFQNEAQLEKSRLLSDRFSAERPKGSFSTLEIQRTEQGDSAMYLCASSLTGKVTQYFGPGTRLLVL.

This clonotype was observed at least ten times. This chain joins TRBV3-1 and TRBJ2-7; TRBD2 matches at 9 bases. The CDR3 totals 15 residues. Trimming took 4 bases from V and 2 from J; bases not matched to a gene: 6. Germline V gene data show CDR1 as LGHDT and CDR2 as YNNKEL (reference sequence). CDR3: CASSPNRGRAYEQYF. The CDR3 DNA reads TGTGCCAGCAGCCCCAACCGCGGGAGGGCCTACGAGCAGTACTTC.

This clonotype was seen a few times. The chain couples TRBV7-8 to TRBJ2-1; 9 nucleotides line up with TRBD2. CDR1 SGHVS and CDR2 FQNEAQ come from the germline V gene. This CDR3 comprises 16 residues. V trimming: 3 bases; J trimming: 9 bases; junction bases outside the gene matches: 12. As DNA, the CDR3 is TGTGCCAGCAGCTTGGGCGGTAGCGGGAGAGGTAGTGAGCAGTTCTTC. Translation gives CASSLGGSGRGSEQFF.

The table lists this clonotype with many counts. The chain joins TRBV29-1 to TRBJ1-2; no clear D. The germline V and J ends were trimmed by 6 bases and 3 bases, with 14 bases remaining between them. The germline CDR1 and CDR2 sequences are SQVTM and ANQGSEA. The CDR3 is 13 residues long. The CDR3 region is CSVPSPYHYGYTF. The CDR3 DNA sequence: TGCAGCGTCCCGTCGCCTTACCACTATGGCTACACCTTC.

This clonotype was found many times. This rearrangement joins TRBV12-3 or TRBV12-4 to TRBJ2-1, with TRBD2 as a possible D gene (6 bases). Trimming left V 8 bases short and J 1 base short, with 12 bases between. There are 14 residues in the CDR3. The CDR3 protein is CASGLKISYNEQFF. The DNA for the CDR3 is TGTGCCAGCGGACTAAAGATTTCCTACAATGAGCAGTTCTTC.

This clonotype was recorded many times. This chain links TRBV18 with TRBJ2-1; D is ambiguous. The CDR3 is made up of 14 amino acids. V gave up 3 bases and J gave up 3 bases, with 9 bases separating them. Per germline, CDR1 KGHSH and CDR2 LQKENI. CDR3 loop: CASSPQLGYNEQFF. The DNA for the CDR3 is TGTGCCAGCTCACCGCAGCTGGGCTACAATGAGCAGTTCTTC.

Of note for this clonotype: A read error may be the cause here, since a much bigger clone is one base away. The CDR3 does not close with the conserved phenylalanine or tryptophan, likely indicating a read error. The gene calls are TRBV6-1 and TRBJ1-5, with 8 positions matching TRBD1. Germline CDR1 MNHNS, CDR2 SASEGT. The CDR3 spans 15 residues. V was pared by 6 bases and J by 3 bases, with 7 bases of the junction left unmatched. The DNA for the CDR3 is TGTGCCAGCAGCTCCGGACAGGGCTACAATCAGCCCCAGCATTCT. Protein sequence: CASSSGQGYNQPQHS.

This clonotype has only a few counts. The V and J genes are TRBV7-8 and TRBJ2-2; D perhaps matches TRBD1 (5 bases). Germline V gene lookup returns CDR1 SGHVS and CDR2 FQNEAQ. V was shortened by 2 bases and J by 6 bases, with 13 bases between the two germline ends. The CDR3 loop spans 15 amino acids. CDR3 DNA sequence: TGTGCCAGCAGCTTATCGGGCAGGGTGGCCGGGGAGCTGTTTTTT. Amino acids: CASSLSGRVAGELFF.

This clonotype appeared many times. The V call is TRBV6-2 or TRBV6-3, the J call TRBJ1-1; no reliable D call. The V gene lost 5 bases and the J gene lost 8 bases, with 18 bases spanning the gap. CDR3 length: 14 residues. CDR1 is MNHEY and CDR2 is SVGEGT in the germline V gene. The chain's CDR3 is CASSTSLRNGEAFF. DNA of the CDR3: TGTGCCAGCAGTACCAGTCTGAGGAATGGGGAAGCTTTCTTT.

The J gene is TRBJ1-3, the V gene TRBV3-1; D possibly corresponds to TRBD1 (6 bases). V was pared by 5 bases and J by 0 bases, with 8 bases between. The length of the CDR3 is 14 residues. Germline values: CDR1 LGHDT, CDR2 YNNKEL (reference sequence). The CDR3 reads CASSGGRSGNTIYF. CDR3 nucleotide sequence: TGTGCCAGCAGCGGGGGGCGCTCTGGAAACACCATATATTTT.

This clonotype was found many times. The rearrangement links TRBV11-2 to TRBJ2-7, with 11 bases fitting TRBD1. The V gene's germline CDR1 is SGHAT and CDR2 FQNNGV. The CDR3 is 16 residues long. V trimming: 1 base; J trimming: 4 bases; junction bases outside the gene matches: 6. Here the CDR3 reads CASSLVGTGGVYEQYF. The CDR3 region has the DNA TGTGCCAGCAGCTTAGTGGGGACAGGGGGGGTTTACGAGCAGTACTTC. Looking up the rest from reference TRBV11-2 and TRBJ2-7 gives the full variable domain: EAGVAQSPRYKIIEKRQSVAFWCNPISGHATLYWYQQILGQGPKLLIQFQNNGVVDDSQLPKDRFSAERLKGVDSTLKIQPAKLEDSAVYLCASSLVGTGGVYEQYFGPGTRLTVT.

This clonotype came up many times. The J gene is TRBJ2-7, the V gene TRBV2, with a tentative D call TRBD1 (5 bases). V was pared by 5 bases and J by 3 bases, with 14 bases between. Germline V lookup: CDR1 SNHLY, CDR2 FYNNEI. The CDR3 extends over 14 amino acids. The CDR3 spells CASSRSRQGYEQYF. As DNA, the CDR3 is TGTGCCAGCAGTCGATCACGGCAGGGCTACGAGCAGTACTTC.

The sample holds many counts of this clonotype. CDR3 region: CASSLGGSVNTEAFF. The DNA for the CDR3 is TGTGCCAGCAGTTTGGGGGGCTCGGTGAACACTGAAGCTTTCTTT. The gene calls are TRBV28 and TRBJ1-1, with D possibly being TRBD1 (6 bases). The germline V gene has CDR1 MDHEN and CDR2 SYDVKM. Trimming removed 3 bases from V and 0 bases from J, with 11 bases in between. CDR3 length: 15 residues.

The V call is TRBV10-3, the J call TRBJ2-7, with D perhaps TRBD1 (5 bases). V was cut by 6 bases and J by 3 bases, with 12 bases left in between. Germline V CDR1 and CDR2: ENHRY, SYGVKD. There are 13 residues in the CDR3. The CDR3, as DNA: TGTGCCATCAGGAGTCAGGACAACTACGAGCAGTACTTC. Amino acids: CAIRSQDNYEQYF.

This clonotype has ten or more counts. The chain carries TRBV28 and TRBJ2-7; D is ambiguous. CDR1 is MDHEN, CDR2 SYDVKM, per germline. Trimming cost V 6 bases and J 6 bases, with 15 bases left between them. The CDR3 extends over 13 amino acids. The CDR3 DNA reads as TGTGCCAGCAGCCCTGTGATGGGATCCGAGCAGTACTTC. It translates to CASSPVMGSEQYF.

This sequence joins TRBV6-5 and TRBJ2-3, with 9 bases identical to TRBD2. CDR3 length: 16 residues. The ends lost 4 bases at V and 4 bases at J; junction bases unmatched: 9. Germline lookup yields CDR1 MNHEY and CDR2 SVGAGI. CDR3 in amino acids: CASSLAGGPEADTQYF. The CDR3, as DNA: TGTGCCAGCAGTTTGGCGGGAGGGCCGGAGGCAGATACGCAGTATTTT.

The sample holds many counts of this clonotype. This rearrangement joins TRBV6-1 to TRBJ2-1; perhaps TRBD2 as D (5 bases). CDR1 is MNHNS and CDR2 is SASEGT in the germline V gene. Trimming removed 7 bases from V and 0 bases from J, with 19 bases in between. The CDR3 is 17 residues long. The CDR3 protein is CASITGDLTRSYNEQFF. In nucleotides, the CDR3 is TGTGCCAGCATTACCGGGGATCTTACCCGCTCCTACAATGAGCAGTTCTTC.

This clonotype came up a few times. The chain links TRBV20-1 to TRBJ1-6; D may be TRBD1 (5 bases). Trimming cost V 0 bases and J 9 bases, with 12 bases left between them. The length of the CDR3 is 14 residues. The germline gives CDR1 DFQATT, CDR2 SNEGSKA (reference sequence). CDR3 sequence reads: CSARETVNPSPLHF. In DNA, the CDR3 is TGCAGTGCTAGAGAGACAGTAAATCCTTCACCCCTCCACTTT.

Ten or more counts support this clonotype. The V and J genes are TRBV13 and TRBJ2-7; D gene ambiguous. V gave up 4 bases and J gave up 0 bases, with 4 bases separating them. Germline values: CDR1 PRHDT, CDR2 FYEKMQ (reference sequence). The CDR3 consists of 12 residues. The CDR3 DNA is TGTGCCAGCAGCTCCCACTCCTACGAGCAGTACTTC. Protein sequence: CASSSHSYEQYF.

This clonotype was seen ten or more times. The chain links TRBV2 to TRBJ1-3; the D gene is possibly TRBD1 (5 bases). Trimming took 4 bases from V and 4 from J, leaving 20 bases between them. Germline V lookup: CDR1 SNHLY, CDR2 FYNNEI. This CDR3 comprises 17 residues. The CDR3 bases are TGTGCCAGCAGTGTCCCCCCCACAGGTCCTTCCGGAAACACCATATATTTT. Translating it yields CASSVPPTGPSGNTIYF.

This clonotype has only a few counts. The CDR3: CASSSTSGTLNTEAFF. The CDR3 DNA follows: TGTGCCAGCAGCTCGACCTCCGGGACATTGAACACTGAAGCTTTCTTT. J is TRBJ1-1 and V is TRBV7-9; D is possibly TRBD1 (6 bases). V gave up 4 bases and J gave up 0 bases, with 15 bases separating them. This CDR3 region has 16 residues. Germline V gene sequence: CDR1 SEHNR, CDR2 FQNEAQ (reference sequence).

This clonotype was found many times. The chain uses TRBV20-1 and TRBJ1-5, with a tentative D call TRBD1 (5 bases). The V end was cut by 2 bases, the J end by 2 bases, with 13 bases between. CDR3 length equals 15 residues. Per germline, CDR1 DFQATT and CDR2 SNEGSKA (reference sequence). The DNA of the CDR3 is TGCAGTGCTAGACCCAGGGAACTGGGCAATCAGCCCCAGCATTTT. As protein: CSARPRELGNQPQHF.

The chain carries TRBV2 and TRBJ1-6; D is uncertain. V lost 5 bases, J lost 10 bases, and 12 bases lay in between. The CDR3 runs 13 residues. Germline V gene lookup returns CDR1 SNHLY and CDR2 FYNNEI. The CDR3 region has the DNA TGTGCCAGCAGTCATCGAGAGGCCTCACCCCTCCACTTT. It codes for CASSHREASPLHF.

This clonotype was picked up a small number of times. This chain links TRBV29-1 with TRBJ2-1; no reliable D call. The CDR3 length is 15 residues. The germline V gene encodes CDR1 SQVTM and CDR2 ANQGSEA. Trimming cost V 6 bases and J 0 bases, with 15 bases left between them. CDR3 protein: CSVSGARSSYNEQFF. CDR3 nucleotide sequence: TGCAGCGTATCTGGTGCCCGGAGCTCCTACAATGAGCAGTTCTTC.

This clonotype was observed many times. This chain connects TRBV27 to TRBJ1-5; no firm D call. The CDR3 loop spans 16 amino acids. From germline, CDR1 is MNHEY and CDR2 SMNVEV (reference sequence). Between the trimmed V and J ends, which lost 4 bases and 4 bases, there was a span of 17 bases. For the CDR3, the DNA is TGTGCCAGCAGTTCCATCCCACGGGCGGCAAATCAGCCCCAGCATTTT. Translation gives CASSSIPRAANQPQHF.

There are many counts of this clonotype. The V and J genes are TRBV13 and TRBJ2-2, with 10 bases matching TRBD2. Germline-derived CDR1 and CDR2 are PRHDT and FYEKMQ (reference sequence). Losses at the gene ends were 6 bases for V and 5 bases for J; bases not matched to a gene: 9. The CDR3 consists of 16 residues. The CDR3 region is CASSIEPLAGTGELFF. In DNA, the CDR3 is TGTGCCAGCAGTATCGAACCACTAGCGGGGACCGGGGAGCTGTTTTTT.

A note on this clonotype: Just one base apart from a much larger clone, this may be a read error. J is TRBJ2-7 and V is TRBV6-1; 10 bases are a match to TRBD2. The CDR3 runs 15 residues. V trimming: 3 bases; J trimming: 0 bases; junction bases outside the gene matches: 2. The germline CDR1 and CDR2 sequences are MNHNS and SASEGT. The CDR3 here is CASSERTSGSYEQYF. The CDR3 nucleotides read TGTGCCAGCAGTGAGCGGACTAGCGGCTCCTACGAGCAGTACTTC.

This chain connects TRBV12-3 or TRBV12-4 to TRBJ2-3, with D perhaps matching TRBD1 (5 bases). The CDR3 has 16 residues. V lost 5 bases and J 5 bases, leaving 20 bases between the germline ends. The CDR3, as DNA: TGTGCCAGCAGTAGGGGTATATGGGGCCTAGGAGATACGCAGTATTTT. Translation: CASSRGIWGLGDTQYF.

The CDR3 loop reads CASSQYSGGSDNEQFF. As DNA, the CDR3 is TGCGCCAGCAGCCAATATTCGGGGGGCTCGGACAATGAGCAGTTCTTC. This rearrangement joins TRBV4-3 to TRBJ2-1; TRBD2 might be the D (7 bases). V was cut by 2 bases and J by 5 bases, with 16 bases left in between. The germline CDR1 and CDR2 sequences are LGHNA and YSLEER. The CDR3 is made up of 16 amino acids.

This clonotype was seen ten or more times. The V gene is TRBV7-9, the J gene TRBJ1-5; D remains unclear. V was shortened by 5 bases and J by 1 base, with 12 bases between the two germline ends. The CDR3 loop spans 15 amino acids. CDR1 SEHNR and CDR2 FQNEAQ come from the germline V gene (reference sequence). DNA for the CDR3: TGTGCCAGCAGCCCCGACCGGTGGAGCAATCAGCCCCAGCATTTT. This encodes CASSPDRWSNQPQHF.